The rows below give T cell receptor beta chains drawn from one sample of a study of T-cell reconstitution after alpha-beta-depleted transplantation in children. MiXCR was run by TCRdb on the PCR reads, yielding one entry per CDR3 protein. Of hundreds of thousands of distinct CDR3 sequences listed, roughly 16% are singletons. The sequences come from PBMCs, mostly from graft donor cells, collected 360 days after TCRalphabeta/CD19-depleted stem cell transplant. These receptors all stem from a male patient between 10 and 17 years old who had a stem cell transplant for acute lymphoblastic leukemia, so the T cells may come from the graft donor. Both conserved end residues are part of each CDR3. D genes are given only for firm matches. A clone size is listed for some rows: how often the clone was seen (once, few, many), or a class if it is expanded.

d_call	v_call	clone_size	j_call	cdr3_length	cdr3_nt	cdr3_aa
-	TRBV28	many	TRBJ1-1	13	TGTGCCAGCCAGGGCCCCCAAAACACTGAAGCTTTCTTT	CASQGPQNTEAFF
-	TRBV25-1	-	TRBJ1-2	8	TGTGCCAGGCGAGGCTACACCTTC	CARRGYTF
TRBD2	TRBV27	-	TRBJ2-3	17	TGTGCCAGCAGTTCTGGACTAGCGGGGATAAGCACAGATACGCAGTATTTT	CASSSGLAGISTDTQYF
-	TRBV12-3/TRBV12-4	few	TRBJ2-2	16	TGTGCCAGCAATCCCGTAGGGCAGGGGAAGGCCGGGGAGCTGTTTTTT	CASNPVGQGKAGELFF
-	TRBV11-1	-	TRBJ1-1	18	TGTGCCAGCAGTCACTTCCCCCGCTGGGACCCGACGGGAACTGAAGCTTTCTTT	CASSHFPRWDPTGTEAFF
-	TRBV7-9	few	TRBJ2-7	12	TGTGCCAGCACCGGGGCGTCCTACGAGCAGTACTTC	CASTGASYEQYF
-	TRBV28	many	TRBJ1-4	16	TGTGCCAGCAGTTTCCCTACTATGACGGATAATGAAAAACTGTTTTTT	CASSFPTMTDNEKLFF
TRBD2	TRBV12-3/TRBV12-4	many	TRBJ2-2	12	TGTGCCAGCAGCAGAGGACTAGCGGGCTACTTTTTT	CASSRGLAGYFF
-	TRBV27	-	TRBJ1-5	14	TGTGCCAGCAGTTCCGGAGGGGGTTGGCAGCCCCAGCATTTT	CASSSGGGWQPQHF
TRBD2	TRBV5-1	-	TRBJ2-1	15	TGCGCCAGCAGCCGAGGGGAGGGCCCGGCGGATGAGCAGTTCTTC	CASSRGEGPADEQFF
-	TRBV12-3/TRBV12-4	few	TRBJ1-4	13	TGTGCCAGCAGTCTACGCGGGGTTGTAAAACTGTTTTTT	CASSLRGVVKLFF
-	TRBV6-1	-	TRBJ2-2	14	TGTGCCAGCGGGCCCGGGACTTCCACCGGGGAGCTGTTTTTT	CASGPGTSTGELFF
TRBD2	TRBV28	few	TRBJ2-7	15	TGTGCCAGCAGTTCGCCTGGACTAGCGGGAGGAGAGCAGTACTTC	CASSSPGLAGGEQYF
TRBD2	TRBV29-1	few	TRBJ2-7	15	TGCAGCGTGGGGATAACTAGCGGGTCCTCCTACGAGCAGTACTTC	CSVGITSGSSYEQYF
-	TRBV9	few	TRBJ2-6	16	TGTGCCAGCAGCTACGGGGCAGGGGCTGGGGCCAACGTCCTGACTTTC	CASSYGAGAGANVLTF
-	TRBV11-2	-	TRBJ2-1	15	TGTGCCAGCAGCTTAGTTTTACAGGGTTACAATGAGCAGTTCTTC	CASSLVLQGYNEQFF
TRBD1	TRBV6-5	many	TRBJ2-2	15	TGTGCCAGCAGTTCTCCGGGACAGATAACCGGGGAGCTGTTTTTT	CASSSPGQITGELFF
-	TRBV20-1	-	TRBJ1-5	15	TGCAGTGCTACCGGGGGGAGTAATAGCAATCAGCCCCAGCATTTT	CSATGGSNSNQPQHF
TRBD1	TRBV2	-	TRBJ1-5	13	TGTGCCAGCAGGGGACAGGGTTCTCAGCCCCAGCATTTT	CASRGQGSQPQHF
-	TRBV7-9	-	TRBJ2-1	16	TGTGCCAGCTTGGACAGTTGGATTCCATCCTACAATGAGCAGTTCTTC	CASLDSWIPSYNEQFF
-	TRBV29-1	many	TRBJ2-7	12	TGCAGCTACTACAGGGACCCCTACGAGCAGTACTTC	CSYYRDPYEQYF
-	TRBV7-9	few	TRBJ2-3	12	TGTGCCAGCAGCTTATGGGGGGACTCGCAGTATTTT	CASSLWGDSQYF
TRBD2	TRBV3-1	few	TRBJ2-1	16	TGTGCCAGCAGCCAAGATTTTAGCGGGAGGGAGGATGAGCAGTTCTTC	CASSQDFSGREDEQFF
TRBD1	TRBV12-3/TRBV12-4	-	TRBJ2-7	16	TGTGCCAGCAGTCGACCGGGACAGGGTGCATCCTACGAGCAGTACTTC	CASSRPGQGASYEQYF
-	TRBV28	-	TRBJ2-7	12	TGTGCCAGCACCGGCGAGGCCTACGAGCAGTACTTC	CASTGEAYEQYF
-	TRBV18	few	TRBJ2-7	14	TGTGCCAGCTCACCACCGGACCACTCCTACGAGCAGTACTTC	CASSPPDHSYEQYF
TRBD2	TRBV20-1	-	TRBJ2-2	16	TGCAGTGCTAGAGGGACTAGCGGGAGTTTTACCGGGGAGCTGTTTTTT	CSARGTSGSFTGELFF
TRBD2	TRBV6-5	-	TRBJ2-7	15	TGTGCCAGCAGTTACTTTATGCGGGAGTCCAACGAGCAGTACTTC	CASSYFMRESNEQYF
TRBD2	TRBV19	-	TRBJ2-3	15	TGTGCCAGCCGCGGCGGGACTAGCGGTAAAGATACGCAGTATTTT	CASRGGTSGKDTQYF
-	TRBV29-1	many	TRBJ2-6	12	TGCAGCGTTGGCCAGGGGGCCAACGTCCTGACTTTC	CSVGQGANVLTF
TRBD1	TRBV29-1	many	TRBJ2-3	14	TGCAGCGTGCCCTGGGACAGGTTGATAGATACGCAGTATTTT	CSVPWDRLIDTQYF
TRBD1	TRBV5-1	many	TRBJ2-1	16	TGCGCCAGCAGCCCCGGGACAGGGATACGGGCCGATGAGCAGTTCTTC	CASSPGTGIRADEQFF
TRBD1	TRBV12-3/TRBV12-4	few	TRBJ1-2	13	TGTGCCAGCAGTTTGGTACAGGGGGCTGGCTACACCTTC	CASSLVQGAGYTF
-	TRBV11-1	few	TRBJ2-5	13	TGTGCCAGCAGCTTGAGGCGAGACGAGACCCAGTACTTC	CASSLRRDETQYF
-	TRBV5-6	-	TRBJ2-4	13	TGTGCCAGCAGCGTGGCCGACCAGACCATTCAGTACTTC	CASSVADQTIQYF
TRBD2	TRBV24-1	-	TRBJ2-1	19	TGTGCCACCAGTGATTTGTTACGCGCGGGAGGGGGACGATACAATGAGCAGTTCTTC	CATSDLLRAGGGRYNEQFF
-	TRBV7-6	-	TRBJ2-3	15	TGTGCCAGCAGCATATCCGGGACTGACACAGATACGCAGTATTTT	CASSISGTDTDTQYF
TRBD2	TRBV5-1	few	TRBJ2-1	15	TGCGCCAGCAGCTTGATAAGCGGGAGGGCGAATGAGCAGTTCTTC	CASSLISGRANEQFF
-	TRBV5-1	many	TRBJ1-6	16	TGCGCCAGCAGCCCGCTGCTGCAGGGTGATGGGTCACCCCTCCACTTT	CASSPLLQGDGSPLHF
TRBD2	TRBV7-3	many	TRBJ2-2	14	TGTGCCAGCAGGGGACTAGCGGGGTCCGGGGAGCTGTTTTTT	CASRGLAGSGELFF
-	TRBV27	-	TRBJ2-5	15	TGTGCCAGCAGTTTAGGAATGACAAGACAAGAGACCCAGTACTTC	CASSLGMTRQETQYF